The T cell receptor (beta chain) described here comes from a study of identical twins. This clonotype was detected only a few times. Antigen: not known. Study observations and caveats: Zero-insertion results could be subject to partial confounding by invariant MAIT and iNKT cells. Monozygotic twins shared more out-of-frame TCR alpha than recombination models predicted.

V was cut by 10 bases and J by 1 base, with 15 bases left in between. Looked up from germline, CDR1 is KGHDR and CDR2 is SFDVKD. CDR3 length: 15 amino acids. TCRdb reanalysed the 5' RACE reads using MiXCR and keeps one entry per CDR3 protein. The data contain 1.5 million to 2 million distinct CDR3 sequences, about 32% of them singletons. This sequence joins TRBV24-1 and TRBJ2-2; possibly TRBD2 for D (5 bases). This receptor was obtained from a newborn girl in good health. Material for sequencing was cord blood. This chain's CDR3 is CATRRLLENTGELFF. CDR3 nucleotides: TGTGCCACTCGACGGCTACTAGAGAACACCGGGGAGCTGTTTTTT.